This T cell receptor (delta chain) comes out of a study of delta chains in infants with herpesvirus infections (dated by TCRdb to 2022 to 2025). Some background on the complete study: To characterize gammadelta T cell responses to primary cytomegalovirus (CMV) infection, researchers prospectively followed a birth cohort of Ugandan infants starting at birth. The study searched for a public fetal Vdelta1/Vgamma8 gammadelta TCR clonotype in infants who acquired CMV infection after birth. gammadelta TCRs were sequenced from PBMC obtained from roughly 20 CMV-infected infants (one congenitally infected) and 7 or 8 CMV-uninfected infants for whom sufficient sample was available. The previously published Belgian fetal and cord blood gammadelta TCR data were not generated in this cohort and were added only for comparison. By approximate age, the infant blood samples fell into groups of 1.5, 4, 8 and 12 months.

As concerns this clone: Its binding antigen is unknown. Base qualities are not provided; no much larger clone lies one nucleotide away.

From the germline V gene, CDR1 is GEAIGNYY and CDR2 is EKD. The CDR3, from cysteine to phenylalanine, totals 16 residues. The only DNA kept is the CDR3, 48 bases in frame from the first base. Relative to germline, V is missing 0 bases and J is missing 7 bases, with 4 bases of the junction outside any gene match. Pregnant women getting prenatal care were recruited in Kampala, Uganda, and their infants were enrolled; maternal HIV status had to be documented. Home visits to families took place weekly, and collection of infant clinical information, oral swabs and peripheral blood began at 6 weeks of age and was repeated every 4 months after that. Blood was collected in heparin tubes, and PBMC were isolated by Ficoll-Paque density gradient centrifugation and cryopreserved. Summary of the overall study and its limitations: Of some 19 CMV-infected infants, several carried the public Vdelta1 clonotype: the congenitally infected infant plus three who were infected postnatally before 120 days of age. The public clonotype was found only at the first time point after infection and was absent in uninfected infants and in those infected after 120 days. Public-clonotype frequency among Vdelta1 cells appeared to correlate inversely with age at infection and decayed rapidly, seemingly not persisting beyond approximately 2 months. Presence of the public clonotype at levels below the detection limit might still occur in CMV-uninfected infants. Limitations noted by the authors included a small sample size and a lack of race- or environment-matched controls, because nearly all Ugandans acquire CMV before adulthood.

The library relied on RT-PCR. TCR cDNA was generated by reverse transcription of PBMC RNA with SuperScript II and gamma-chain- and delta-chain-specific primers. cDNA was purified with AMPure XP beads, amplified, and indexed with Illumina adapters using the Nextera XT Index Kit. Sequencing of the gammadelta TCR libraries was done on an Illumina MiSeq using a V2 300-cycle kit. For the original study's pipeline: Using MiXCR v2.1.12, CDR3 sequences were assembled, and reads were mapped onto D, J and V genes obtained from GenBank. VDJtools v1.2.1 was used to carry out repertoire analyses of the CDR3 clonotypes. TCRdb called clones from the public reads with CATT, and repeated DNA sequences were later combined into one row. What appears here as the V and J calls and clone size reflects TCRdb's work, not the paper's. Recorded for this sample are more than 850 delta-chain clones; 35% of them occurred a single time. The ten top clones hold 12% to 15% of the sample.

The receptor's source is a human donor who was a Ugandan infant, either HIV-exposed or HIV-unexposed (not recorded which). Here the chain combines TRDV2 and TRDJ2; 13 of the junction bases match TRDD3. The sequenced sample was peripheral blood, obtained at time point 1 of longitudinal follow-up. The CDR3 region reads CACDTVLGDTRAQLFF. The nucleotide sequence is TGTGCCTGTGACACCGTACTGGGGGATACGCGAGCACAACTCTTCTTT.